This T cell receptor beta chain comes out of a study of cytomegalovirus exposure and HLA in healthy donors. The CDR3 runs 16 residues. Germline-derived CDR1 and CDR2 are SGHTA and FQGNSA. The V end was cut by 3 bases, the J end by 4 bases, with 18 bases between. Notes on the study in general: A list of about 160 TCR beta chains associated with cytomegalovirus was given. Most TCR sequences were rare, but some public TCRs occurred in many donors. It was reported in a later analysis that an Asian-associated ancestry cluster showed fewer N-insertions than the roughly 660-donor mean.

With respect to this clone: Its specificity is unknown.

The PCR contained 60 Vbeta and 13 Jbeta primers. Sequenced by immunoSEQ multiplex PCR; TCRdb stores in-frame clones only, minus some. The table lists some 130,000 clones, 50% to 75% of them singletons. Source material: PBMCs. The chain is built from TRBV7-2 and TRBJ1-1, with D perhaps matching TRBD1 (6 bases). The receptor was derived from a woman in her 40s in good health and CMV-seronegative. This CDR3 reads CASSLGGAIVGTEAFF. In DNA, the CDR3 is TGTGCCAGCAGCTTGGGGGGGGCAATCGTGGGCACTGAAGCTTTCTTT.